This T cell receptor (beta chain) was sequenced during a study of shared clonotypes between healthy human individuals. TCRdb's table, derived via immunoSEQ multiplex PCR, lists solely in-frame clones and lacks some. Here the sample spans about 500,000 clones, roughly three quarters being singletons. Germline trimming cut 6 bases from V and 5 bases from J; bases unmatched to any gene: 15. Germline-derived CDR1 and CDR2 are SGHNT and YYREEE (reference sequence). This CDR3 region has 16 residues. The donors were all Caucasian adults (living in Nashville, Tennessee). At least ten counts were recorded for this clone. At the DNA level, this CDR3 is encoded by other sequences in the same sample as well.

The TCR originated in a woman between 40 and 55 years old in good health. Some clones in this sample may be carry-over from other donors' samples. The sequenced sample consisted of PBMCs. The J gene is TRBJ2-5, the V gene TRBV5-4; 8 bases are a match to TRBD1. In DNA, the CDR3 is TGTGCCAGCAACAGCCGCGGACAGGGAATTTGGGAGACCCAGTACTTC. Protein: CASNSRGQGIWETQYF.